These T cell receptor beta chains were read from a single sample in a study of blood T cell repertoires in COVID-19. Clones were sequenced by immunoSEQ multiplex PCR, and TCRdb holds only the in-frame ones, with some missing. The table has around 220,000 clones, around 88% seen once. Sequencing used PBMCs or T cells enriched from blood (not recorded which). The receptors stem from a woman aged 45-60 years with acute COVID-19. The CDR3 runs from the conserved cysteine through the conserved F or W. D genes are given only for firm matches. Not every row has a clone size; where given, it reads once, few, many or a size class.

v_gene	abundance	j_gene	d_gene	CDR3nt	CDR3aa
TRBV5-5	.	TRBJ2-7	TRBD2	TGTGCCAGCAATTTCAGGACTAGCGCACTATACTCCTACGAGCAGTACTTC	CASNFRTSALYSYEQYF
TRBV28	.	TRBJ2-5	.	TGTGCCAGCAGTTTACCTAGCCGGGAGACCCAGTACTTC	CASSLPSRETQYF
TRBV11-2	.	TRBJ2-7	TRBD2	TGTGCCAGCAGCTCACAGACTAGCGGCCCTTACGAGCAGTACTTC	CASSSQTSGPYEQYF
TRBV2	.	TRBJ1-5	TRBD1	TGTGCCAGCAGACTACGGACAGGAAATAGCAATCAGCCCCAGCATTTT	CASRLRTGNSNQPQHF
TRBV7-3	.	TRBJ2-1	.	TGTGCCAGCAGCTTATACCCGGTCGGAGATGAGCAGTTCTTC	CASSLYPVGDEQFF
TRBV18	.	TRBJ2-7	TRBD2	TGTGCCAGCTCACCACCGGGACTAGCTTACGAGCAGTACTTC	CASSPPGLAYEQYF
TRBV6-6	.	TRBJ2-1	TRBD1	TGTGCCAGCAGTTCCCCCGGACAGGGGAACAATGAGCAGTTCTTC	CASSSPGQGNNEQFF
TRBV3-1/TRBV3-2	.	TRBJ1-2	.	TGTGCCAGCAGCCAAGAGCGTAGCAGCGGATTCACTTATGGCTACACCTTC	CASSQERSSGFTYGYTF
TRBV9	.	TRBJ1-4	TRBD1	TGTGCCAGCAGCGTCGGGACAGGGGGCCTTGTGGCTAATGAAAAACTGTTTTTT	CASSVGTGGLVANEKLFF
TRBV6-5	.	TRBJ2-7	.	TGTGCCAGCAGGGGGGGAAGCTCCTACGAGCAGTACTTC	CASRGGSSYEQYF
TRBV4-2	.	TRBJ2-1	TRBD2	TGTGCCAGCAGCCAAGATGCGGGAGGGCCCAATGAGCAGTTCTTC	CASSQDAGGPNEQFF
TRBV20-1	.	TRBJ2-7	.	TGCAGTGCTTCGGACAGATACGAGCAGTACTTC	CSASDRYEQYF
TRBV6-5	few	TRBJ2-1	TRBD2	TGTGCCAGCAGGAAAGCGGGAGTGCCCAATGAGCAGTTCTTC	CASRKAGVPNEQFF
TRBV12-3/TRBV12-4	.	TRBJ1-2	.	TGTGCCAGCAGCCCTTCCAAACAATATGGCTACACCTTC	CASSPSKQYGYTF
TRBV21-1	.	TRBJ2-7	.	TGTGCCAGCAGCCCCGGGACTAAAAGTTCGGGCGAGCAGTACTTC	CASSPGTKSSGEQYF
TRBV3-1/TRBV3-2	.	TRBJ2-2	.	TGTGCCAGCAGCCAAGGGTGGAGCGGGAACACCGGGGAGCTGTTTTTT	CASSQGWSGNTGELFF
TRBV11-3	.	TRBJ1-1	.	TGTGCCAGCAGCTCCTCATCGTTCGGGAACACTGAAGCTTTCTTT	CASSSSSFGNTEAFF
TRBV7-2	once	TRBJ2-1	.	TGTGCCAGCAGCCCCAGGGCCGATGAGCAGTTCTTC	CASSPRADEQFF
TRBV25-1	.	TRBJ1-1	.	TGTGCCAGCAGTGAAGCGGGGTCGGGCAGGAACACTGAAGCTTTCTTT	CASSEAGSGRNTEAFF
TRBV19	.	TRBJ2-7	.	TGTGCCAGTAGTATCCGTGGGAGCTCCTACGAGCAGTACTTC	CASSIRGSSYEQYF
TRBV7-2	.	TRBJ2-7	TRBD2	TGTGCCAGCAGCGAGCGGACTAGTGTCTACGAGCAGTACTTC	CASSERTSVYEQYF
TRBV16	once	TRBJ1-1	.	TGTGCCAGCAGCCCCCCCCTGTCCGTTTCCACTGAAGCTTTCTTT	CASSPPLSVSTEAFF
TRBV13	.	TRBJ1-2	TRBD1	TGTGCCAGCAGCTTATGGGGACAGTCGGGCTACACCTTC	CASSLWGQSGYTF
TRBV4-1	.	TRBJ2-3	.	TGCGCCAGCAGCCAAGACTGGTCTAACACAGATACGCAGTATTTT	CASSQDWSNTDTQYF
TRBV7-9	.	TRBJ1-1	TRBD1	TGTGCCAGCAGCTCGAGACAGGGGGTATTTACTGAAGCTTTCTTT	CASSSRQGVFTEAFF
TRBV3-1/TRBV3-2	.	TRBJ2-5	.	TGTGCCAGCAGCCAAGACCCCAGGGGAGAGACCCAGTACTTC	CASSQDPRGETQYF
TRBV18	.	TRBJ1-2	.	TGTGCCAGCTCACCACCCGGGACTCTGGGCGTCTATGGCTACACCTTC	CASSPPGTLGVYGYTF
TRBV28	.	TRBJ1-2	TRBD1	TGTGCCAGCAGTTTCGACAGGGGGAGCTATGGCTACACCTTC	CASSFDRGSYGYTF
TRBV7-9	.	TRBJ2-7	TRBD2	TGTGCCAGCAGTTCACCTCATTCCGGGACTAGCGCCTACGAGCAGTACTTC	CASSSPHSGTSAYEQYF
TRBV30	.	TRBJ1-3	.	TGTGCCTGGGGCATTTCAGGCACCAGAAACACCATATATTTT	CAWGISGTRNTIYF
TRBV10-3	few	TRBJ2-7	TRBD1	TGTGCCGCACGGGACAGGGTTGACGAGCAGTACTTC	CAARDRVDEQYF
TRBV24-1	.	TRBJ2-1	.	TGTGCCACCAGTGGGGGCCTAGTCAATGAGCAGTTCTTC	CATSGGLVNEQFF
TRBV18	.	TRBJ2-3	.	TGTGCCAGCTCAATCTCAGGGACAGATACGCAGTATTTT	CASSISGTDTQYF
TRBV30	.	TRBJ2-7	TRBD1	TGTGCCTGGAGGGACAGGGGGCGACTAGCGTTACCCTACGAGCAGTACTTC	CAWRDRGRLALPYEQYF
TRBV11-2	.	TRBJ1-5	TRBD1	TGTGCCAGCAGCTTAGCAGGGGGCCGGCAGCCCCAGCATTTT	CASSLAGGRQPQHF
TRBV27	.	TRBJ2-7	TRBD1	TGTGCCAGCAGCTTAGGCGGGACAGGGGGTCTCTACGAGCAGTACTTC	CASSLGGTGGLYEQYF
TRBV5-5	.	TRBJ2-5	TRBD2	TGTGCCAGCAGCATGGGACTAGCGGGAGGTTGGGAGACCCAGTACTTC	CASSMGLAGGWETQYF
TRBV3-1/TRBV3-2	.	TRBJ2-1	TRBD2	TGTGCCAGCAGCCAAGATCCGACTAGCAGCTACAATGAGCAGTTCTTC	CASSQDPTSSYNEQFF
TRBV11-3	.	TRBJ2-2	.	TGTGCCAGCAGCTTAGATCATAGCGGTAGCACGAACACCGGGGAGCTGTTTTTT	CASSLDHSGSTNTGELFF
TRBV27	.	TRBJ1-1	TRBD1	TGTGCCAGCAGTTTAAGAGGGACAGGGTGGGGCGAAGCTTTCTTT	CASSLRGTGWGEAFF